A selection of T cell receptor beta chains follows, all from one sample in a study of identical twins. Each CDR3 protein gets one entry after TCRdb re-called the 5' RACE reads with MiXCR. Of around 500,000 distinct CDR3 sequences listed, approximately 14% are singletons. Another study also made use of these data, one on yellow fever vaccine responses in identical twins.

The sequenced sample consisted of CD4+ T cells sorted from blood. These receptors originate from a woman between 18 and 29 years old in good health. Both conserved end residues are part of each CDR3. The D gene is left open where the match is weak. Clone sizes are given selectively: once, few, many, or a class where the clone is expanded.

TRBJ2-5 | TRBV7-9 | NA | NA | CASSLGGFQETQYF | TGTGCCAGCAGCTTAGGAGGATTCCAAGAGACCCAGTACTTC
TRBJ2-2 | TRBV24-1 | NA | few | CATSSENTGELFF | TGTGCCACCAGTTCGGAGAACACCGGGGAGCTGTTTTTT
TRBJ1-5 | TRBV7-2 | NA | NA | CASSLEVGDQPQHF | TGTGCCAGCAGCTTAGAGGTAGGAGACCAGCCCCAGCATTTT
TRBJ2-5 | TRBV12-3/TRBV12-4 | TRBD1 | NA | CATTPGQKYQETQYF | TGTGCCACTACACCGGGACAGAAGTACCAAGAGACCCAGTACTTC
TRBJ1-5 | TRBV28 | NA | few | CASSLAISNQPQHF | TGTGCCAGCAGTTTGGCGATTAGCAATCAGCCCCAGCATTTT
TRBJ2-2 | TRBV6-5 | NA | NA | CASSYPPGSSGAGELFF | TGTGCCAGCAGTTACCCCCCCGGCTCCTCCGGGGCCGGGGAGCTGTTTTTT
TRBJ1-1 | TRBV25-1 | NA | few | CASRGFMNTEAFF | TGTGCCAGCAGGGGTTTCATGAACACTGAAGCTTTCTTT
TRBJ2-1 | TRBV15 | NA | many | CATSRISRGNEQFF | TGTGCCACCAGCAGAATTTCCAGGGGAAATGAGCAGTTCTTC
TRBJ2-7 | TRBV29-1 | TRBD1 | few | CSGPGTVYEQYF | TGCAGCGGCCCCGGGACAGTCTACGAGCAGTACTTC
TRBJ2-2 | TRBV7-3 | NA | many | CASSPPGDTGRLFF | TGTGCCAGCAGCCCTCCCGGAGACACCGGGCGTTTGTTTTTT
TRBJ2-1 | TRBV2 | TRBD1 | NA | CASGSGQGAENEQFF | TGTGCCTCAGGATCGGGACAGGGGGCGGAGAATGAGCAGTTCTTC
TRBJ2-3 | TRBV25-1 | TRBD1 | NA | CASSEGDRDTDTQYF | TGTGCCAGCAGTGAAGGGGACAGGGACACAGATACGCAGTATTTT
TRBJ1-5 | TRBV28 | TRBD1 | NA | CASSAGQGGSQPQHF | TGTGCCAGCAGTGCGGGACAGGGGGGGTCTCAGCCCCAGCATTTT
TRBJ2-5 | TRBV7-7 | NA | NA | CASSPRQGGWETQYF | TGTGCTAGCAGCCCCCGACAGGGAGGTTGGGAGACCCAGTACTTC
TRBJ2-3 | TRBV7-9 | NA | NA | CASSNGALSTDTQYF | TGTGCCAGCAGCAATGGGGCGCTCAGCACAGATACGCAGTATTTT
TRBJ1-2 | TRBV6-1 | TRBD1 | few | CASSARQGDGGYTF | TGTGCCAGCAGTGCCAGACAGGGGGACGGTGGCTACACCTTC
TRBJ2-2 | TRBV5-1 | TRBD2 | few | CASSQLFAGAGGELFF | TGCGCCAGCAGCCAACTCTTTGCGGGAGCCGGCGGGGAGCTGTTTTTT
TRBJ2-5 | TRBV29-1 | TRBD2 | NA | CSVPKTSGRQETQYF | TGCAGCGTTCCCAAGACTAGCGGGAGACAAGAGACCCAGTACTTC
TRBJ2-7 | TRBV5-1 | TRBD2 | NA | CASSLLAGPSYEQYF | TGCGCCAGCAGCTTGCTAGCGGGCCCCTCCTACGAGCAGTACTTC
TRBJ2-1 | TRBV4-1 | TRBD2 | many | CASSQGPRGTSLYNEQFF | TGCGCCAGCAGCCAAGGGCCTCGCGGGACTAGCTTATACAATGAGCAGTTCTTC
TRBJ2-3 | TRBV7-2 | NA | NA | CASSSGLGSYTDTQYF | TGTGCCAGCAGCTCAGGACTGGGTAGCTACACAGATACGCAGTATTTT
TRBJ2-1 | TRBV6-2/TRBV6-3 | TRBD2 | few | CASSRLAETNEQFF | TGTGCCAGCAGCAGACTAGCGGAGACCAATGAGCAGTTCTTC
TRBJ2-5 | TRBV6-2/TRBV6-3 | NA | NA | CASSQSGVDTQYF | TGTGCCAGCAGTCAGAGCGGAGTCGATACCCAGTACTTC
TRBJ1-2 | TRBV12-3/TRBV12-4 | NA | NA | CANARAANYGYTF | TGTGCCAATGCGAGAGCCGCTAACTATGGCTACACCTTC
TRBJ2-5 | TRBV24-1 | NA | few | CATSQRIGTQYF | TGTGCCACCTCTCAAAGGATTGGGACCCAGTACTTC
TRBJ2-4 | TRBV3-1 | NA | NA | CASSQVSLAKNIQYF | TGTGCCAGCAGTCAAGTATCCTTGGCCAAAAACATTCAGTACTTC
TRBJ1-1 | TRBV9 | NA | few | CASSQRGDHSEAFF | TGTGCCAGCAGCCAGAGGGGGGATCATAGTGAAGCTTTCTTT
TRBJ2-1 | TRBV28 | NA | few | CASSPLVVHNEQFF | TGTGCCAGCAGTCCGCTAGTGGTTCACAATGAGCAGTTCTTC
TRBJ2-5 | TRBV20-1 | NA | NA | CSARDAGATFTQYF | TGCAGTGCTAGAGATGCGGGGGCGACCTTTACCCAGTACTTC
TRBJ2-5 | TRBV10-3 | NA | NA | CAISEGTKQETQYF | TGTGCCATCAGTGAGGGGACGAAACAAGAGACCCAGTACTTC
TRBJ1-1 | TRBV19 | NA | NA | CASTSTGLGTEAFF | TGTGCCAGTACGAGTACAGGGTTAGGAACTGAAGCTTTCTTT
TRBJ2-5 | TRBV5-1 | NA | NA | CASSLAASNQETQYF | TGCGCCAGCAGCTTGGCAGCTTCAAACCAAGAGACCCAGTACTTC
TRBJ2-1 | TRBV3-1 | TRBD2 | NA | CASSQDLTYSQRGHLNEQFF | TGTGCCAGCAGCCAAGATCTAACTTACTCCCAGCGGGGCCACCTCAATGAGCAGTTCTTC
TRBJ1-5 | TRBV27 | NA | NA | CASSGPGGNQPQHF | TGTGCCAGCAGTGGGCCCGGGGGCAATCAGCCCCAGCATTTT
TRBJ2-2 | TRBV6-2/TRBV6-3 | NA | NA | CASSKTGNTGELFF | TGTGCCAGCAGTAAGACAGGGAACACCGGGGAGCTGTTTTTT
TRBJ2-1 | TRBV29-1 | NA | few | CSVVSRYNEQFF | TGCAGCGTTGTTTCTCGGTACAATGAGCAGTTCTTC
TRBJ2-1 | TRBV19 | TRBD1 | many | CASSPNGGTGLWGEQFF | TGTGCCAGTAGCCCTAACGGGGGGACAGGGCTCTGGGGTGAGCAGTTCTTC
TRBJ2-1 | TRBV6-5 | NA | NA | CASSYQQGSDEQFF | TGTGCCAGCAGTTACCAACAGGGTTCAGATGAGCAGTTCTTC
TRBJ1-6 | TRBV7-2 | NA | few | CASSNPNSPLHF | TGTGCCAGCAGCAATCCAAATTCACCCCTCCACTTT
TRBJ1-1 | TRBV27 | NA | few | CASSLRGYTEAFF | TGTGCCAGCAGTTTAAGGGGGTACACTGAAGCTTTCTTT
TRBJ2-7 | TRBV12-3/TRBV12-4 | TRBD1 | few | CASSYGQGPHEQYF | TGTGCCAGCAGCTACGGACAGGGGCCCCACGAGCAGTACTTC